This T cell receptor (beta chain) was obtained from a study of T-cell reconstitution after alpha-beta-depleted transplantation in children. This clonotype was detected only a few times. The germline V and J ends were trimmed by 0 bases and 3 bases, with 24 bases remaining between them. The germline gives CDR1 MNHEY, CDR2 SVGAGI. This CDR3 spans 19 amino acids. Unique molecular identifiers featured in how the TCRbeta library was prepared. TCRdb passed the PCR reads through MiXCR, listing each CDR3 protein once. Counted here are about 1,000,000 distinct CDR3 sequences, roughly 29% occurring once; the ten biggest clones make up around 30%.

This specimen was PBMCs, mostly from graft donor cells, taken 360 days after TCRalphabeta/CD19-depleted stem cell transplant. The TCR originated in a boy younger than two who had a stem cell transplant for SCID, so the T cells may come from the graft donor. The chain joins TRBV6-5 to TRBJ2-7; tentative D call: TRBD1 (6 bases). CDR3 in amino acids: CASSYSSVLPIQGIYEQYF. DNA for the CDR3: TGTGCCAGCAGTTACTCCTCTGTCCTTCCGATACAGGGAATCTACGAGCAGTACTTC.